Listed below are T cell receptor beta chains from one sample, sequenced in a study of identical twins. TCRdb redid the calling of the 5' RACE reads with MiXCR, one entry per CDR3 protein. This sample carries hundreds of thousands of distinct CDR3 sequences, about a fifth of them seen once, and the ten largest clones take approximately 0.52%. This sample also belongs to another study, concerning yellow fever vaccine responses in identical twins.

Sequencing was performed on CD4+ T cells sorted from blood. These receptors all stem from a young woman in good health. CDR3s leave out the opening cysteine and the closing phenylalanine or tryptophan. Part of the rows lack a size; the others show once, few, many or a class for expanded clones.

V gene,J gene,clone size,CDR3 protein
TRBV7-9,TRBJ2-2,.,ASSLRAANTGELF
TRBV11-1,TRBJ2-2,.,ASSLALLTGTGQTGELF
TRBV9,TRBJ2-3,few,ASSVGEGSSGLYTDTQY
TRBV6-5,TRBJ2-7,.,ASSYGGRRNYEQY
TRBV9,TRBJ1-1,.,ASSSELMNTEAF
TRBV10-3,TRBJ1-1,.,ATRTNPTEAF
TRBV7-8,TRBJ2-3,many,ASSLLAGSFSTDTQY
TRBV7-9,TRBJ2-2,.,ASSRRGGVTAGELF
TRBV14,TRBJ2-3,few,ASSLRQGTFSTDTQY
TRBV12-3/TRBV12-4,TRBJ2-2,few,ASTLDRANTGELF
TRBV12-3/TRBV12-4,TRBJ1-5,.,ASSWTGFQPQH
TRBV28,TRBJ2-4,.,ASSPTVPNIQY
TRBV20-1,TRBJ2-1,.,SALASVTEQF
TRBV9,TRBJ2-5,few,ASSVQGAFQETQY
TRBV12-3/TRBV12-4,TRBJ2-3,.,ASSTALGLAGKTDTQY
TRBV10-3,TRBJ2-1,.,AISTTSTEQF
TRBV5-1,TRBJ2-3,.,ASSKRVGQSTDTQY
TRBV4-1,TRBJ2-3,.,ASSQGPTSGSSDMQY
TRBV7-9,TRBJ2-6,.,ASSYDPPGGANVLT
TRBV2,TRBJ2-6,.,ARTGTELSGANVLT
TRBV28,TRBJ2-3,few,ASRILAGANTDTQY
TRBV5-1,TRBJ2-1,.,ASSFSRGRDNEQF
TRBV24-1,TRBJ2-4,.,ATSAGGGRLAKNIQY
TRBV12-3/TRBV12-4,TRBJ1-1,few,ASSYMRWTEAF
TRBV12-3/TRBV12-4,TRBJ2-5,.,ASGMGETQY
TRBV6-1,TRBJ1-5,many,ASSDARLVGNQPQH
TRBV5-1,TRBJ2-1,.,ASSVGGQAGRDEQF
TRBV10-3,TRBJ1-4,.,ATSPRGERNEKLF
TRBV4-2,TRBJ2-2,.,ASSTANTGELF
TRBV5-1,TRBJ2-7,few,ASSLHRQTYEQY
TRBV5-1,TRBJ1-5,.,ASSLEGRSGNQPQH
TRBV2,TRBJ2-2,.,ASSALPGQVTGELF
TRBV20-1,TRBJ2-5,.,SATPGQAGETQY
TRBV4-2,TRBJ2-6,.,ASLPGQGVSGAYVLT
TRBV5-6,TRBJ2-1,.,ASSLPGQQF
TRBV9,TRBJ2-5,few,ASTVGLAGVQETQY
TRBV5-1,TRBJ2-1,few,ASSLGGGDNEQF
TRBV29-1,TRBJ2-5,few,SVEDHVWTTQETQY
TRBV5-1,TRBJ1-1,few,ASNKQAGDTEAF
TRBV20-1,TRBJ2-1,few,SASPSGSSYNEQF
TRBV2,TRBJ1-2,.,ASSAVTEYGYT
TRBV15,TRBJ2-4,few,ATSRGAGTGYSQNIQY
TRBV7-8,TRBJ1-2,many,ASSLGGQGVYYGYT
TRBV25-1,TRBJ1-4,few,ASSGTATNEKLF
TRBV19,TRBJ2-2,.,ASSIGRVGGELF
TRBV3-1,TRBJ2-2,few,ASSQVWRLTGELF
TRBV7-9,TRBJ2-7,few,ASSFGTSGSYEQY